These 30 T cell receptor beta chains were all obtained from the same sample, sequenced in a study of monozygotic twins with inflammatory bowel disease. Using the 5' RACE reads, TCRdb records one entry per CDR3 protein without DNA. This sample's table has 150,000 to 200,000 distinct CDR3 sequences. Sequenced material: blood. The receptor source for this set is a human donor with ulcerative colitis or Crohn's disease, or a healthy co-twin of an affected twin (not recorded which).

The rearrangement links TRBV3-1 to TRBJ2-4; the D gene TCRdb calls, TRBD1, cannot be checked with no DNA. CDR1 and CDR2 (germline): LGHDT, YNNKEL (reference sequence). The CDR3 has 16 amino acids. CDR3 protein: CASSQCRDREKNIQYF.

J is TRBJ2-4 and V is TRBV20-1; TCRdb calls TRBD1, which cannot be checked without DNA. The V gene's germline CDR1 is DFQATT and CDR2 SNEGSKA (reference sequence). The length of the CDR3 is 12 residues. CDR3 loop: CSAMGQGNIQYF.

The chain joins TRBV7-2 to TRBJ2-7; TCRdb names TRBD1, which stays unverified in the absence of DNA. The CDR3 runs to 14 residues. CDR1 SGHTA and CDR2 FQGNSA come from the germline V gene. The CDR3 loop is CASSYLRGYYEQYF. Based on the CDR3 plus reference TRBV7-2 and TRBJ2-7, the full variable domain is GAGVSQSPSNKVTEKGKDVELRCDPISGHTALYWYRQSLGQGLEFLIYFQGNSAPDKSGLPSDRFSAERTGGSVSTLTIQRTQQEDSAVYLCASSYLRGYYEQYFGPGTRLTVT.

V is TRBV6-2 or TRBV6-3 and J is TRBJ2-2. Germline CDR1 reads MNHEY; CDR2 reads SVGEGT. CDR3 length: 14 residues. CDR3 sequence reads: CDSRFRRDTGELFF.

The rearrangement links TRBV20-1 to TRBJ2-5; checking the TCRdb D call of TRBD1 is not possible without DNA. The length of the CDR3 is 14 residues. The germline CDR1 and CDR2 sequences are DFQATT and SNEGSKA (reference sequence). CDR3 loop: CSALNRGRGETQYF.

The chain recombines TRBV3-1 with TRBJ2-7; TCRdb selects TRBD1, and the lack of DNA leaves this call unchecked. The germline gives CDR1 LGHDT, CDR2 YNNKEL (reference sequence). The CDR3 contains 11 residues. The CDR3 here is CASSRGYEQYF.

V is TRBV5-1 and J is TRBJ1-6. The CDR3 length is 12 residues. CDR1 is SGHRS and CDR2 is YFSETQ in the germline V gene. CDR3 region: CASSTGNSPLHF.

This sequence joins TRBV27 and TRBJ1-3. Germline-derived CDR1 and CDR2 are MNHEY and SMNVEV (reference sequence). The CDR3 is 13 amino acids. The CDR3 sequence is CASRELTGNTIYF.

The V and J genes are TRBV19 and TRBJ1-1; there is no DNA to check the TCRdb D call of TRBD1. Germline CDR1 and CDR2: LNHDA and SQIVND (reference sequence). CDR3 length: 15 residues. The CDR3 sequence: CASRSNIRDAYEAFF.

The genes are TRBV9 and TRBJ2-7; TCRdb lists TRBD2, though no DNA is available to test this call. CDR1 SGDLS and CDR2 YYNGEE come from the germline V gene. The CDR3 loop spans 16 amino acids. The CDR3 sequence is CASSGTGLVEVDEQYF.

The chain recombines TRBV6-5 with TRBJ2-2; the TRBD2 assignment by TCRdb is unverifiable without DNA. The CDR3 is 15 residues long. The germline V gene has CDR1 MNHEY and CDR2 SVGAGI. The CDR3 spells CASSYTQTSTGELFF.

This sequence joins TRBV30 and TRBJ2-3. This CDR3 has 15 residues. Germline CDR1 reads GTSNPN; CDR2 reads SVGIG (reference sequence). CDR3 region: CAWIPWDEPTDTQYF.

V usage is TRBV5-4 and J usage is TRBJ2-1. Germline CDR1 reads SGHNT; CDR2 reads YYREEE (reference sequence). This CDR3 comprises 16 residues. CDR3 sequence: CASSLGSGSSYNEQFF.

The chain recombines TRBV7-2 with TRBJ1-1. This CDR3 region has 13 residues. The germline V gene encodes CDR1 SGHTA and CDR2 FQGNSA. The chain's CDR3 is CASSFTFRASAFF.

The chain carries TRBV19 and TRBJ2-7. Germline assignment: CDR1 LNHDA and CDR2 SQIVND (reference sequence). The CDR3 covers 14 residues. The CDR3 region is CASSIQPRHGEQYF.

J is TRBJ1-5 and V is TRBV28; TCRdb's D gene call, TRBD1, goes unchecked for lack of DNA. Germline V gives CDR1 MDHEN, CDR2 SYDVKM. CDR3 length: 15 residues. The CDR3 is CASSTPGRSNQPQHF.

The gene calls are TRBV12-3 or TRBV12-4 and TRBJ1-5; the D gene TCRdb calls, TRBD1, cannot be checked with no DNA. The CDR3 covers 14 residues. The CDR3 region is CASSLLGGGQPQHF.

This chain connects TRBV5-1 to TRBJ1-3. Germline lookup yields CDR1 SGHRS and CDR2 YFSETQ. This CDR3 has 16 residues. The CDR3 loop is CASSLQRFSSGNTIYF.

This chain connects TRBV19 to TRBJ2-3. The CDR3 length is 14 residues. CDR1 and CDR2 from the germline V gene are LNHDA and SQIVND (reference sequence). CDR3 sequence: CASRREVSTDTQYF.

The rearrangement links TRBV20-1 to TRBJ2-2; the TRBD1 assignment by TCRdb is unverifiable without DNA. The germline CDR1 and CDR2 sequences are DFQATT and SNEGSKA (reference sequence). This CDR3 is 16 amino acids long. CDR3 region: CSVPGGLVANTGELFF.

The chain uses TRBV4-3 and TRBJ2-1. From germline, CDR1 is LGHNA and CDR2 YSLEER. This CDR3 region has 14 residues. The CDR3 reads CASSKGDLNNEQFF.

The chain is built from TRBV27 and TRBJ2-2. This CDR3 has 15 amino acids. Germline CDR1 MNHEY, CDR2 SMNVEV (reference sequence). CDR3: CASSFKGANTGELFF.

The chain links TRBV28 to TRBJ1-3; TCRdb proposes TRBD1, but this gene call is untestable without DNA. Germline lookup yields CDR1 MDHEN and CDR2 SYDVKM. This CDR3 is built from 16 residues. The chain's CDR3 is CASSKTGGVIGNTIYF.

The chain employs TRBV5-4 and TRBJ2-2. This CDR3 comprises 13 residues. CDR1 and CDR2 (germline): SGHNT, YYREEE (reference sequence). CDR3: CASSWTFTGELFF.

The chain links TRBV18 to TRBJ1-1. Germline V gives CDR1 KGHSH, CDR2 LQKENI. The CDR3 spans 13 residues. This chain's CDR3 is CASTPQGKSEAFF.

The rearrangement uses TRBV5-1 and TRBJ2-7. This CDR3 is 11 amino acids long. Germline values: CDR1 SGHRS, CDR2 YFSETQ. CDR3 loop: CASSFNDEQYF.

This chain joins TRBV5-1 and TRBJ1-1. The CDR3 is 14 amino acids. Per the germline V gene, CDR1 is SGHRS and CDR2 is YFSETQ. The CDR3 spells CASSYGIPNTEAFF. The full variable domain, rest sourced from reference TRBV5-1 and TRBJ1-1, is KAGVTQTPRYLIKTRGQQVTLSCSPISGHRSVSWYQQTPGQGLQFLFEYFSETQRNKGNFPGRFSGRQFSNSRSEMNVSTLELGDSALYLCASSYGIPNTEAFFGQGTRLTVV.

V is TRBV5-1 and J is TRBJ2-3; the TRBD2 assignment by TCRdb is unverifiable without DNA. This CDR3 is built from 18 residues. Germline loops: CDR1 SGHRS, CDR2 YFSETQ. CDR3 sequence: CASSPYSGRALGTDTQYF.

V usage is TRBV20-1 and J usage is TRBJ1-1; the D call of TRBD1 rests on TCRdb alone, since no DNA is present to check it. The CDR3 length is 14 residues. Germline V CDR1 and CDR2: DFQATT, SNEGSKA (reference sequence). CDR3 sequence: CSARDGRGNTEAFF.

The CDR3 region is CASSEYCPAAYEQYF. J is TRBJ2-7 and V is TRBV25-1; TCRdb's D call of TRBD1 is untestable without DNA. CDR3 length equals 15 residues. Looked up from germline, CDR1 is MGHDK and CDR2 is SYGVNS.